This T cell receptor (beta chain) was sequenced in a study of blood T cell repertoires in COVID-19. Study context: The analysed material was cDNA or gDNA that came from T cells, B-cell-depleted T cells, or PBMCs.

In the original analysis: Amplified reference gene primers provided the basis for estimating nucleated cell counts. Clones were read by immunoSEQ multiplex PCR, and TCRdb kept only the in-frame ones, dropping some. D and trimming come from the DNA, and the V and J calls and clone size come from that table. The repertoire consists of about 220,000 clones, with approximately 90% occurring once and the leading ten covering approximately 3.8%. Residents of 24 US areas, aged roughly 18 to 90 years, made up the participants. This TCR was sampled from a woman between 18 and 29 years old in a cohort exposed to, infected with or recovered from COVID-19 (not recorded which). Sequencing input: PBMCs or T cells enriched from blood (not recorded which).

CDR3 loop: CASRPEAFGYGYTF. The CDR3, as DNA: TGTGCCAGCAGACCTGAGGCCTTCGGCTATGGCTACACCTTC. The rearrangement links TRBV5-4 to TRBJ1-2, with D unclear. This CDR3 spans 14 amino acids. The germline V gene encodes CDR1 SGHNT and CDR2 YYREEE (reference sequence). V gave up 5 bases and J gave up 4 bases, with 15 bases separating them. Full variable domain (remainder filled in from reference TRBV5-4 and TRBJ1-2): ETGVTQSPTHLIKTRGQQVTLRCSSQSGHNTVSWYQQALGQGPQFIFQYYREEENGRGNFPPRFSGLQFPNYSSELNVNALELDDSALYLCASRPEAFGYGYTFGSGTRLTVV.